This TCR beta chain was sequenced for a study of shared clonotypes between healthy human individuals. The CDR3 covers 15 residues. V was pared by 4 bases and J by 3 bases, with 16 bases between. Germline V gene sequence: CDR1 LNHDA, CDR2 SQIVND (reference sequence). Study-level points and caveats: Limitation of the genetic and exposure-history diversity represented came from the few donors. The expectation was that sequencing depth would affect clonotype sharing among donors. Estimated clonotype richness was generally higher in naive than memory subsets. It was the non-shared clonotypes that had lower generation probabilities than clonotypes shared by all four donors.

Here immunoSEQ multiplex PCR was the method, and the copy in TCRdb shows in-frame clones only, minus some. Here the sample spans around 690,000 clones, 90% being singletons. On this clone: As yet, its antigen is unknown.

Sequenced material: memory CD8+ T cells from PBMCs. The subset was: CD45RO+ cells pooled with CCR7-negative TemRA cells. The genes are TRBV19 and TRBJ2-7; D perhaps matches TRBD1 (5 bases). The clonotype comes from a man in his late teens or twenties in good health. Some clones in this sample may be carry-over from other donors' samples. The CDR3: CASSTSRTYGYEQYF. DNA for the CDR3: TGTGCCAGTAGTACCAGTCGGACATATGGCTACGAGCAGTACTTC.